This entry lists 32 T cell receptor beta chains sequenced from one sample in a study of long-term antiretroviral therapy in people with HIV. Samples were assayed with immunoSEQ v3.0 at survey level. TCRdb keeps only in-frame clones here, not all; method: immunoSEQ multiplex PCR. The sample holds some 25,000 clones; over 75% are singletons and the top ten take 5.5%. Sequencing used unsorted PBMCs, obtained 1.1 years before starting antiretroviral therapy. These receptors were obtained from a woman aged 30 to 39 with HIV.

The V call is TRBV7-2, the J call TRBJ2-2; no firm D call. The CDR3 extends over 16 amino acids. Trimming took off 1 base at V and 8 bases at J, with 17 bases between the two ends. Per the germline V gene, CDR1 is SGHTA and CDR2 is FQGNSA. CDR3 amino acids: CASSLESRSSIGELFF. The CDR3 region has the DNA TGTGCCAGCAGCTTAGAGTCTAGAAGTTCTATAGGGGAGCTGTTTTTT. The full variable domain, with the rest looked up from reference TRBV7-2 and TRBJ2-2, is GAGVSQSPSNKVTEKGKDVELRCDPISGHTALYWYRQSLGQGLEFLIYFQGNSAPDKSGLPSDRFSAERTGGSVSTLTIQRTQQEDSAVYLCASSLESRSSIGELFFGEGSRLTVL.

This chain connects TRBV5-1 to TRBJ2-1; tentatively, D is TRBD1 or TRBD2 (6 bases each). This CDR3 contains 17 residues. V lost 0 bases and J lost 0, with 13 bases in between. Germline V CDR1 and CDR2: SGHRS, YFSETQ. DNA of the CDR3: TGCGCCAGCAGCTTGGTTGTGGGGGGCCGCTCCTACAATGAGCAGTTCTTC. Protein product: CASSLVVGGRSYNEQFF.

The J gene is TRBJ1-4, the V gene TRBV12-5, with TRBD1 as a possible D gene (6 bases). The CDR3 length is 15 residues. The ends were cut back, 5 bases at V and 4 bases at J, with 14 bases in the middle. Germline-derived CDR1 and CDR2 are LGHNT and FRNRAP. As DNA, the CDR3 is TGTGCTAGTGGTCCCGGGACAACTAGTAATGAAAAACTGTTTTTT. Translating gives CASGPGTTSNEKLFF.

J is TRBJ1-5 and V is TRBV6-1, with D perhaps TRBD1 (6 bases). Germline V gene sequence: CDR1 MNHNS, CDR2 SASEGT. CDR3 length equals 15 residues. V was pared by 5 bases and J by 6 bases, with 17 bases between. The CDR3 DNA follows: TGTGCCAGCAGTCAGCAGGGGCTGGGGATTCAGCCCCAGCATTTT. It yields the protein CASSQQGLGIQPQHF.

This chain links TRBV2 with TRBJ2-3, with a weak D call TRBD2 (5 bases). The CDR3 is 15 residues long. Deletions cut 7 bases from V and 4 bases from J, with 18 bases between. Germline V gene data show CDR1 as SNHLY and CDR2 as FYNNEI. The CDR3, as DNA: TGTGCCAGCACAATTCACGGGAATGGGCCAGATACGCAGTATTTT. Translating gives CASTIHGNGPDTQYF.

The V call is TRBV9, the J call TRBJ1-1; D is undetermined. V was cut by 4 bases and J by 1 base, with 11 bases left in between. The CDR3 totals 14 residues. The V gene's germline CDR1 is SGDLS and CDR2 YYNGEE. CDR3 sequence: CASSPTGKNTEAFF. CDR3 bases: TGTGCCAGCAGCCCTACTGGCAAGAACACTGAAGCTTTCTTT.

V and J are TRBV5-1 and TRBJ1-2, with 7 bases matching TRBD1. CDR1 and CDR2 from the germline V gene are SGHRS and YFSETQ. This CDR3 is built from 14 residues. The J segment lost 5 bases and the V segment lost 3 bases, leaving 7 bases of the junction unmatched. CDR3 DNA: TGCGCCAGCAGCTCGACAGGGCTAGGTTATGGCTACACCTTC. Translation: CASSSTGLGYGYTF.

This chain uses TRBV27 with TRBJ1-2; possible D gene TRBD1, 6 bases. V dropped 0 bases and J dropped 2 bases, with 7 bases sitting between them. The CDR3 is 14 amino acids. Germline V gene sequence: CDR1 MNHEY, CDR2 SMNVEV (reference sequence). The CDR3 DNA is TGTGCCAGCAGTTTATCCGGACAGAACTATGGCTACACCTTC. Its translation: CASSLSGQNYGYTF.

The chain carries TRBV5-1 and TRBJ1-2, with 7 bases identical to TRBD1. This CDR3 comprises 14 residues. The trim removed 0 bases at V and 5 bases at J, leaving 4 bases unmatched. The germline V gene encodes CDR1 SGHRS and CDR2 YFSETQ. The CDR3 region is CASSLGDSSYGYTF. For the CDR3, the DNA is TGCGCCAGCAGCTTGGGGGACAGCTCGTATGGCTACACCTTC.

The rearrangement uses TRBV5-1 and TRBJ1-2; D remains unclear. The length of the CDR3 is 13 residues. Looked up from germline, CDR1 is SGHRS and CDR2 is YFSETQ. Trimming stripped 1 base from V and 8 bases from J, with 12 bases between. In DNA, the CDR3 is TGCGCCAGCAGCTTGACAGACTCCAGGGGCTACACCTTC. It specifies CASSLTDSRGYTF.

The chain uses TRBV18 and TRBJ1-2; D is unresolved. CDR1 KGHSH and CDR2 LQKENI come from the germline V gene. V was cut by 3 bases and J by 5 bases, with 16 bases left in between. The CDR3 sequence is 15 residues long. CDR3 bases: TGTGCCAGCTCACCTTCGGACGTGTTCATTTATGGCTACACCTTC. As protein: CASSPSDVFIYGYTF.

This clone was recorded a few times. The chain has TRBV6-5 and TRBJ2-2, with 8 bases identical to TRBD2. The junction had 5 bases not matched to a gene; V was cut back by 1 base and J by 4 bases. This CDR3 region has 16 residues. Germline lookup yields CDR1 MNHEY and CDR2 SVGAGI. CDR3 sequence: CASSYLGLGLTGELFF. The CDR3 nucleotides read TGTGCCAGCAGTTACTTGGGACTAGGACTCACCGGGGAGCTGTTTTTT.

J is TRBJ1-2 and V is TRBV29-1; D unclear. This CDR3 comprises 11 residues. Germline V gives CDR1 SQVTM, CDR2 ANQGSEA. V shed 5 bases and J shed 2 bases, with 6 bases lying between them. Here the CDR3 reads CSVPQNYGYTF. CDR3 DNA: TGCAGCGTTCCACAGAACTATGGCTACACCTTC.

CDR3 DNA: TGTGCCAGCAGCCAAGCTAGCGGGGGGACCACAGATACGCAGTATTTT. Translation: CASSQASGGTTDTQYF. The rearrangement joins TRBV4-2 to TRBJ2-3; TRBD2 aligns across 11 bases. Germline V gene lookup returns CDR1 LGHNA and CDR2 YNFKEQ. The CDR3 runs to 16 residues. The V gene end was trimmed by 1 base and the J gene end by 2 bases; junction bases not matched to a gene: 2.

This chain joins TRBV7-9 and TRBJ1-4, with D maybe TRBD1 (5 bases). This CDR3 has 16 residues. Germline CDR1 and CDR2: SEHNR and FQNEAQ (reference sequence). V shed 5 bases and J shed 8 bases, with 21 bases lying between them. DNA for the CDR3: TGTGCCAGCAGCCCCACTGTCGGGTGGGGCGGAGAAAAACTGTTTTTT. It yields the protein CASSPTVGWGGEKLFF.

The chain's CDR3 is CASSERGTGREKLFF. The CDR3 DNA reads as TGTGCCAGCAGTGAAAGGGGGACGGGAAGGGAAAAACTGTTTTTT. The chain employs TRBV2 and TRBJ1-4; perhaps TRBD1 as D (6 bases). The V end lost 2 bases, the J end lost 8 bases, and 15 bases lay between the germline ends. Germline CDR1 is SNHLY and CDR2 is FYNNEI. CDR3 length equals 15 residues.

This chain joins TRBV5-5 and TRBJ2-5, with D possibly being TRBD2 (5 bases). Trimming stripped 0 bases from V and 5 bases from J, with 11 bases between. CDR1 and CDR2 (germline): SGHKS, YYEKEE (reference sequence). The CDR3 contains 14 residues. The CDR3 coding sequence is TGTGCCAGCAGCTTGGCACTAGTGAGGGAGACCCAGTACTTC. Protein product: CASSLALVRETQYF.

V usage is TRBV28 and J usage is TRBJ1-5, with D possibly TRBD1 on 6 matching bases. The V gene lost 6 bases and the J gene lost 3 bases, with 18 bases spanning the gap. This CDR3 region has 16 residues. Germline-derived CDR1 and CDR2 are MDHEN and SYDVKM. The CDR3: CASSSTQGRVNQPQHF. CDR3 in DNA: TGTGCCAGCAGCTCCACTCAGGGGAGGGTCAATCAGCCCCAGCATTTT.

This clone appeared a single time. J is TRBJ2-7 and V is TRBV5-6, with D perhaps matching TRBD2 (5 bases). The CDR3 spans 12 residues. Germline assignment: CDR1 SGHDT and CDR2 YYEEEE. V shed 4 bases and J shed 7 bases, with 12 bases lying between them. CDR3 region: CASSRSPGEQYF. For the CDR3, the DNA is TGTGCCAGCAGCCGTAGCCCGGGAGAGCAGTACTTC. Looking up the rest from reference TRBV5-6 and TRBJ2-7 gives the full variable domain: DAGVTQSPTHLIKTRGQQVTLRCSPKSGHDTVSWYQQALGQGPQFIFQYYEEEERQRGNFPDRFSGHQFPNYSSELNVNALLLGDSALYLCASSRSPGEQYFGPGTRLTVT.

The rearrangement links TRBV19 to TRBJ1-1; a weak D match, TRBD1 (6 bases). The CDR3 sequence is 15 residues long. Trimming shortened V by 7 bases and J by 0 bases, and 15 bases separated the two germline ends. Germline CDR1 reads LNHDA; CDR2 reads SQIVND (reference sequence). The CDR3 nucleotides are TGTGCCAGTAAGGATGGCAGGGGACTGAACACTGAAGCTTTCTTT. It is translated as CASKDGRGLNTEAFF. Full variable domain (missing parts from reference TRBV19 and TRBJ1-1): DGGITQSPKYLFRKEGQNVTLSCEQNLNHDAMYWYRQDPGQGLRLIYYSQIVNDFQKGDIAEGYSVSREKKESFPLTVTSAQKNPTAFYLCASKDGRGLNTEAFFGQGTRLTVV.

V usage is TRBV10-3 and J usage is TRBJ1-1; D not resolved. The CDR3 has 17 residues. V dropped 4 bases and J dropped 1 base, with 19 bases sitting between them. Germline CDR1 is ENHRY and CDR2 is SYGVKD. This CDR3 is CAISARPNSYPNTEAFF. Written as DNA, the CDR3 is TGTGCCATCAGTGCCCGTCCCAACAGCTACCCGAACACTGAAGCTTTCTTT.

The chain couples TRBV7-6 to TRBJ1-1; D remains unclear. Germline V gene sequence: CDR1 SGHVS, CDR2 FNYEAQ. Trimming stripped 0 bases from V and 0 bases from J, with 5 bases between. CDR3 length: 14 amino acids. As DNA, the CDR3 is TGTGCCAGCAGCTTAGCGCAGGTGAACACTGAAGCTTTCTTT. Protein: CASSLAQVNTEAFF.

CDR3 region: CASSDTETGTRVIEQYF. DNA for the CDR3: TGTGCCAGCAGCGATACTGAAACCGGGACTAGGGTTATCGAGCAGTACTTC. The J gene is TRBJ2-7, the V gene TRBV7-8; 8 nucleotides align to TRBD2. Trimming cost V 5 bases and J 6 bases; bases outside gene matches: 18. This CDR3 has 17 residues. Germline CDR1 SGHVS, CDR2 FQNEAQ.

The rearrangement links TRBV5-1 to TRBJ1-4; the D gene is possibly TRBD1 (5 bases). This CDR3 has 16 amino acids. Looked up from germline, CDR1 is SGHRS and CDR2 is YFSETQ. The V end was cut by 5 bases, the J end by 3 bases, with 17 bases between. The CDR3 protein is CASSPTLQAPNEKLFF. The CDR3 coding sequence is TGCGCCAGCAGTCCAACGCTACAGGCTCCTAATGAAAAACTGTTTTTT.

The chain combines TRBV9 with TRBJ2-7, with TRBD2 matching 13 bases. V lost 1 base, J lost 4 bases, and 20 bases stayed unmatched. Germline V CDR1 and CDR2: SGDLS, YYNGEE. The length of the CDR3 is 21 residues. CDR3 residues: CASSVKGPHTSGGAPEYEQYV. For the CDR3, the DNA is TGTGCCAGCAGCGTAAAGGGCCCCCATACTAGCGGGGGGGCACCAGAGTACGAGCAGTACGTC.

The gene calls are TRBV5-1 and TRBJ1-6, with TRBD1 as a possible D gene (6 bases). V was cut by 3 bases and J by 0 bases, with 13 bases left in between. There are 17 residues in the CDR3. From germline, CDR1 is SGHRS and CDR2 YFSETQ. The DNA for the CDR3 is TGCGCCAGCAGCTCCTCGGGAGGGGGCTCCTATAATTCACCCCTCCACTTT. As protein: CASSSSGGGSYNSPLHF.

This clone appeared a single time. The V gene is TRBV6-1, the J gene TRBJ1-5; maybe TRBD1 (6 bases). The CDR3 has 15 amino acids. Germline V gene data show CDR1 as MNHNS and CDR2 as SASEGT. With 8 bases removed from V and 4 bases from J, the gap between germline ends came to 18 bases. The CDR3 protein is CASALIPGENQPQHF. The CDR3 DNA follows: TGTGCCAGCGCCCTAATTCCAGGGGAGAATCAGCCCCAGCATTTT.

This chain connects TRBV4-2 to TRBJ2-1; TRBD1 aligns across 10 bases. Germline V CDR1 and CDR2: LGHNA, YNFKEQ. With 4 bases clipped from V and 5 bases from J, the junction kept 5 bases outside the gene matches. This CDR3 has 15 amino acids. The CDR3 here is CASSLGTGVDNEQFF. DNA of the CDR3: TGTGCCAGCAGCCTAGGGACAGGGGTTGACAATGAGCAGTTCTTC.

The CDR3 sequence is CATLTTGRGGNYGYTF. The CDR3 DNA is TGTGCCACCCTAACAACAGGGCGCGGGGGGAACTATGGCTACACCTTC. The rearrangement uses TRBV19 and TRBJ1-2; D perhaps matches TRBD1 (6 bases). The CDR3 length is 16 residues. From germline, CDR1 is LNHDA and CDR2 SQIVND (reference sequence). V dropped 10 bases and J dropped 2 bases, with 23 bases sitting between them. Looking up the rest from reference TRBV19 and TRBJ1-2 gives the full variable domain: DGGITQSPKYLFRKEGQNVTLSCEQNLNHDAMYWYRQDPGQGLRLIYYSQIVNDFQKGDIAEGYSVSREKKESFPLTVTSAQKNPTAFYLCATLTTGRGGNYGYTFGSGTRLTVV.

The chain combines TRBV27 with TRBJ2-3, with D uncertain. This CDR3 is 15 amino acids long. Trimming removed 4 bases from V and 2 bases from J, with 13 bases in between. CDR1 and CDR2 from the germline V gene are MNHEY and SMNVEV (reference sequence). The CDR3 DNA follows: TGTGCCAGCAGTTCCCAGGCCGGTTTCACAGATACGCAGTATTTT. As protein: CASSSQAGFTDTQYF.

This chain joins TRBV7-9 and TRBJ2-2, with 11 bases aligning to TRBD2. V was clipped by 8 bases and J by 3 bases; unmatched bases: 8. The CDR3 loop spans 16 amino acids. The germline V gene encodes CDR1 SEHNR and CDR2 FQNEAQ (reference sequence). DNA of the CDR3: TGTGCCAGCGGCGGGGTGGGACTAGCGGACACCGGGGAGCTGTTTTTT. Protein sequence: CASGGVGLADTGELFF.

The CDR3 coding sequence is TGTGCCAGCAGTGAAGACCAAAACTCTGGAAACACCATATATTTT. Protein: CASSEDQNSGNTIYF. This chain uses TRBV6-1 with TRBJ1-3; D not resolved. V was trimmed by 1 base and J by 0 bases, leaving 7 bases between them. The CDR3 covers 15 residues. CDR1 and CDR2 (germline): MNHNS, SASEGT.